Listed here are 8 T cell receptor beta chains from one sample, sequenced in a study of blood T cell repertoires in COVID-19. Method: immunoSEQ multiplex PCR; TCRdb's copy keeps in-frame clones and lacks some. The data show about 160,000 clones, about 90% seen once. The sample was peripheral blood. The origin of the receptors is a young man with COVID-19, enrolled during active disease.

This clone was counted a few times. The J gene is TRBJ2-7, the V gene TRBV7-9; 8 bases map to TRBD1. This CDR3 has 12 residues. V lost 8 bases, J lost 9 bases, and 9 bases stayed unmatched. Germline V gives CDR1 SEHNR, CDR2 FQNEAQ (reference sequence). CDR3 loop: CASGTPTGAQYF. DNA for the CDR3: TGTGCCAGCGGGACGCCGACAGGGGCGCAGTACTTC.

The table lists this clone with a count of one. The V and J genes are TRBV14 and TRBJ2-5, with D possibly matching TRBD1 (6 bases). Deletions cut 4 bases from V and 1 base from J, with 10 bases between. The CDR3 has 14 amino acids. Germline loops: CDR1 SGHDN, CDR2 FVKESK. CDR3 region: CASSRQDFQETQYF. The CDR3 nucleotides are TGTGCCAGCAGCCGACAGGATTTCCAAGAGACCCAGTACTTC.

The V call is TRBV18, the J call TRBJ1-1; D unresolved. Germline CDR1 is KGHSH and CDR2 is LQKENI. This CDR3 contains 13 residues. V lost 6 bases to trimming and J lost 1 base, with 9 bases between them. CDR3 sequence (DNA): TGTGCCAGCTCTGCGGAGGGGAACACTGAAGCTTTCTTT. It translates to CASSAEGNTEAFF.

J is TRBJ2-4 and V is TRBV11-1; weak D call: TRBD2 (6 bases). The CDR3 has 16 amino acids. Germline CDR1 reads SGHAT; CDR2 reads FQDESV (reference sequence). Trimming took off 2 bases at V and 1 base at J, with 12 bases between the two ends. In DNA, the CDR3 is TGTGCCAGCAGCTTATGGGGCGCGGGGGCCAAAAACATTCAGTACTTC. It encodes CASSLWGAGAKNIQYF.

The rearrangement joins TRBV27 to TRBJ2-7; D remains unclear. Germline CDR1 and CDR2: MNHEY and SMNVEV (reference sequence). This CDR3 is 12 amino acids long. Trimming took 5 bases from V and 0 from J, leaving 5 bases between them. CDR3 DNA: TGTGCCAGCAGTCGCAGCTCCTACGAGCAGTACTTC. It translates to CASSRSSYEQYF.

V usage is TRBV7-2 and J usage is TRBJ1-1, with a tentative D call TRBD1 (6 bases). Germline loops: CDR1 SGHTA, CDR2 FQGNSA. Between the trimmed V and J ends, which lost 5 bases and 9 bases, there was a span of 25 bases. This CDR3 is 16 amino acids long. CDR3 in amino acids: CASSTPTQGLQRKAFF. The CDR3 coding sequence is TGTGCCAGCAGCACCCCGACACAGGGCCTCCAAAGGAAAGCTTTCTTT.

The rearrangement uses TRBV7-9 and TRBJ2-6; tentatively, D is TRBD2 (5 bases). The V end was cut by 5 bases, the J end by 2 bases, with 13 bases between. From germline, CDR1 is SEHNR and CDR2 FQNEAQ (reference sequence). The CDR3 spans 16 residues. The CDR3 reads CASSRREQTGANVLTF. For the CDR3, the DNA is TGTGCCAGCAGCCGCCGGGAACAAACTGGGGCCAACGTCCTGACTTTC.

As DNA, the CDR3 is TGCGCCAGCAGTGGGACGGACTATAGCAATCAGCCCCAGCATTTT. Amino acid sequence: CASSGTDYSNQPQHF. The chain carries TRBV10-2 and TRBJ1-5; D remains unclear. Looked up from germline, CDR1 is WSHSY and CDR2 is SAAADI. This CDR3 is built from 15 residues. The germline V and J ends were trimmed by 4 bases and 0 bases, with 10 bases remaining between them.